The rows below give T cell receptor beta chains drawn from one sample of a study of chemoradiotherapy in HPV16-positive cancers. Profiled with immunoSEQ multiplex PCR; TCRdb holds only in-frame clones, not every one. The profile shows just under 40,000 clones, under 80% of them singletons. Sequencing was performed on blood, taken from a patient who underwent chemoradiotherapy. These receptors all come from a human donor with HPV-associated anogenital cancer. The CDR3 runs from the conserved cysteine through the conserved F or W. The order of the fields is J gene, D gene, V gene, CDR3 DNA, CDR3 protein. The D gene is left open where the match is weak.

J: TRBJ2-5
D: NA
V: TRBV29-1
DNA: TGCAGCGTTCGATTTAGAGAGACCCAGTACTTC
CDR3: CSVRFRETQYF

J: TRBJ1-1
D: NA
V: TRBV15
DNA: TGTGCCACCAGCAGAGGGGCGGGGGGCGCGGGGAACACTGAAGCTTTCTTT
CDR3: CATSRGAGGAGNTEAFF

J: TRBJ1-5
D: TRBD1
V: TRBV5-5
DNA: TGTGCCAGCAGCACCCGGACAGGGTTGGACAATCAGCCCCAGCATTTT
CDR3: CASSTRTGLDNQPQHF

J: TRBJ1-1
D: NA
V: TRBV9
DNA: TGTGCCAGCAGCGTAGATTTGGGGAACCCTGAAGCTTTCTTT
CDR3: CASSVDLGNPEAFF

J: TRBJ1-1
D: NA
V: TRBV11-1
DNA: TGTGCCAGCAGCGGACGGTCGAACACTGAAGCTTTCTTT
CDR3: CASSGRSNTEAFF

J: TRBJ1-1
D: NA
V: TRBV7-9
DNA: TGTGCCAGCAGCTTATTCGCGGTTAACACTGAAGCTTTCTTT
CDR3: CASSLFAVNTEAFF

J: TRBJ2-5
D: TRBD2
V: TRBV18
DNA: TGTGCCAGCTCACCAGCAGCGGGGGGGCAAGAGACCCAGTACTTC
CDR3: CASSPAAGGQETQYF

J: TRBJ2-7
D: NA
V: TRBV5-6
DNA: TGTGCCAGCAGCTTCCAGGATCCTCCCTACGAGCAGTACTTC
CDR3: CASSFQDPPYEQYF

J: TRBJ2-3
D: NA
V: TRBV4-2
DNA: TGTGCCAGCAGCCAAGATAGAGTCTTAGATACGCAGTATTTT
CDR3: CASSQDRVLDTQYF

J: TRBJ2-7
D: NA
V: TRBV5-5
DNA: TGTGCCAGCAGCTTTACAGGGAAAGCCTACGAGCAGTACTTC
CDR3: CASSFTGKAYEQYF

J: TRBJ2-3
D: TRBD2
V: TRBV5-4
DNA: TGTGCCAGCAGCTTGAGACTAGCGGGAGACACAGATACGCAGTATTTT
CDR3: CASSLRLAGDTDTQYF

J: TRBJ2-1
D: TRBD1
V: TRBV2
DNA: TGTGCCAGCAGGGAAGCCGGGACAGGGGGCCCCCATGAGCAGTTCTTC
CDR3: CASREAGTGGPHEQFF